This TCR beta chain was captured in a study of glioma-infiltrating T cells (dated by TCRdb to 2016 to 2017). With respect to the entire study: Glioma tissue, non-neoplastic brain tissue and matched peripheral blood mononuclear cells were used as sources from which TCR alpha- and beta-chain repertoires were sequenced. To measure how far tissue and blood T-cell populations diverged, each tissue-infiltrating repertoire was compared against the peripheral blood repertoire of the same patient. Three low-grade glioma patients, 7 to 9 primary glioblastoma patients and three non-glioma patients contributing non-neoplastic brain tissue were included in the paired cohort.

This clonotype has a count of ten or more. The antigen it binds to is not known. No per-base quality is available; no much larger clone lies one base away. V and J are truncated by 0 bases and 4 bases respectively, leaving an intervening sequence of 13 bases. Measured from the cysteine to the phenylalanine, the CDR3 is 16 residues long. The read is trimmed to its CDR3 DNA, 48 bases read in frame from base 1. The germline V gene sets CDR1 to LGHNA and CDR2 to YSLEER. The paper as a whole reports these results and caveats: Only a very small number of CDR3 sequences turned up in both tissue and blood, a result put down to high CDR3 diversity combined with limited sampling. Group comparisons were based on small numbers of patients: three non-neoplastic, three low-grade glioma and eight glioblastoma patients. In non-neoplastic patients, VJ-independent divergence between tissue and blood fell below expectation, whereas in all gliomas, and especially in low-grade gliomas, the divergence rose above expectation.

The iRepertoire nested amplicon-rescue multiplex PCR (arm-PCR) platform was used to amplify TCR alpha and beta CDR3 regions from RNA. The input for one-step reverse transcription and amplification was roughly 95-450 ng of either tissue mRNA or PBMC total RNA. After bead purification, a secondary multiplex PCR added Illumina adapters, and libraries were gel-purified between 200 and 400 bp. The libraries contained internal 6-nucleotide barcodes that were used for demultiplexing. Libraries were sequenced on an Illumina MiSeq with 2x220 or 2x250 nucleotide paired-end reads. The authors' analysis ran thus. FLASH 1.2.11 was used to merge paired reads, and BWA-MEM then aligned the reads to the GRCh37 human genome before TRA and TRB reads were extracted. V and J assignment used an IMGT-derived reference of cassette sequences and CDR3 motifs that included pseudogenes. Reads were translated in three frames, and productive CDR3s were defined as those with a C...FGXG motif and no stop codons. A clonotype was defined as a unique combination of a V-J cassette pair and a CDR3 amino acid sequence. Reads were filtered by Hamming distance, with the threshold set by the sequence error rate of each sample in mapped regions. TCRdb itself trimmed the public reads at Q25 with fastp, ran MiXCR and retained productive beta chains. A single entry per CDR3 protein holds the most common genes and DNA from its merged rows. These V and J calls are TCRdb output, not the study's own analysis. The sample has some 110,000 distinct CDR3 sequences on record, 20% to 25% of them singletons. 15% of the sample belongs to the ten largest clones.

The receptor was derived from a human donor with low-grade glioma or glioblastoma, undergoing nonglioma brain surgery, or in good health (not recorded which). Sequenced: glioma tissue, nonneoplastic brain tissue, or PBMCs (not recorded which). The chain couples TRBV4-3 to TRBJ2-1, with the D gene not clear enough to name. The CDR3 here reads CASSQDGEGVYNEQFF. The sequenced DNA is TGCGCCAGCAGCCAAGATGGGGAAGGTGTTTACAATGAGCAGTTCTTC.